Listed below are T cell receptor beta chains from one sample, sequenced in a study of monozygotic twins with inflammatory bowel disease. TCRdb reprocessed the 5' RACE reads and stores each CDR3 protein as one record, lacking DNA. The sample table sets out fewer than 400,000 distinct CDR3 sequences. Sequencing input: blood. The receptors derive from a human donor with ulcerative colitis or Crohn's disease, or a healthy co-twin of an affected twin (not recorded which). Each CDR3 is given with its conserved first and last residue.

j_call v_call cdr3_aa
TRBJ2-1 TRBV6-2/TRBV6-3 CASRPRPELAPISSYNEQFF
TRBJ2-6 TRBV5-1 CASSDGTGPTGANVLTF
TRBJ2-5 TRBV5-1 CASTPGTRTPRNQETQYF
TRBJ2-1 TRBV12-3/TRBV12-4 CASSSGTPGFGDEQFF
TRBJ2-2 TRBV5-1 CASSHFNTGPGYTGELFF
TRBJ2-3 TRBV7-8 CASSFALRGDTQYF
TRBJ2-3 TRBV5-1 CASSRLAGGSDTQYF
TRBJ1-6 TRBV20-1 CSADPQTASSYNSPLHF
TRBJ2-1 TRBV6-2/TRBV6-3 CASSYLREQFF
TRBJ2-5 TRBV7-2 CASSPKGETQYF